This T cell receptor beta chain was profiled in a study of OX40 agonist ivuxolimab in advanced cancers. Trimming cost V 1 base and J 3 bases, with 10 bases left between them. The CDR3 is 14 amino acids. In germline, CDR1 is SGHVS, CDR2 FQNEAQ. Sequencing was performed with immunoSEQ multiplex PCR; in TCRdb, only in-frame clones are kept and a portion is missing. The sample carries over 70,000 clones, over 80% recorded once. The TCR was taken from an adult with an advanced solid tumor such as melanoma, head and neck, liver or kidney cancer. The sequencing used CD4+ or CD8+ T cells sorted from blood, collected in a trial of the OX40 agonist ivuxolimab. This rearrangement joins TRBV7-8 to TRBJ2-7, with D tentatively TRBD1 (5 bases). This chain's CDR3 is CASSLEAGIYEQYF. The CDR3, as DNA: TGTGCCAGCAGCTTAGAGGCAGGGATCTACGAGCAGTACTTC.